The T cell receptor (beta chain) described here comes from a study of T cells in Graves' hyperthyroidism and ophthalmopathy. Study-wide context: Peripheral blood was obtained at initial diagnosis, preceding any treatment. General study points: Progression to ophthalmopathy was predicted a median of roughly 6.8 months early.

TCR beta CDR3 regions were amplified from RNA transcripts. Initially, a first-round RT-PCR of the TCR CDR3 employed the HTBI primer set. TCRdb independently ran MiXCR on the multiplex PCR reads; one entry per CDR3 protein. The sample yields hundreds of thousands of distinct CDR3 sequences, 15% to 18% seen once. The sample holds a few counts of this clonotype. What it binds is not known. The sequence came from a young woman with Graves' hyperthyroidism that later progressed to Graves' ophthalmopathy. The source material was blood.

This CDR3 is CASSPRGSAGGSQETQYF. The CDR3 DNA is TGTGCCAGCAGCCCACGAGGAAGTGCGGGAGGTAGCCAAGAGACCCAGTACTTC. The V gene is TRBV7-9, the J gene TRBJ2-5, with 8 nucleotides matching TRBD2. From germline, CDR1 is SEHNR and CDR2 FQNEAQ (reference sequence). The CDR3 is 18 residues long. Trimming at V came to 5 bases and at J to 1 base, leaving 15 bases not matched to a gene.